These 5 T cell receptor beta chains came from one sample sequenced in a study of monozygotic twins with inflammatory bowel disease. Each CDR3 protein gets one entry in TCRdb, which reprocessed the 5' RACE reads and gives no DNA. The sample totals 400,000 to 500,000 distinct CDR3 sequences. Sequencing was performed on blood. The receptors come from a human donor with ulcerative colitis or Crohn's disease, or a healthy co-twin of an affected twin (not recorded which).

The chain is built from TRBV18 and TRBJ1-2. The CDR3 has 17 amino acids. From germline, CDR1 is KGHSH and CDR2 LQKENI. The CDR3 region is CASSPRLAAGPNYGYTF.

This chain links TRBV6-6 with TRBJ2-1; TCRdb names TRBD1, which stays unverified in the absence of DNA. The CDR3 covers 13 residues. CDR1 is MNHNY, CDR2 SVGAGI, per germline (reference sequence). CDR3: CASSGGWDNEQFF.

The V gene is TRBV12-3 or TRBV12-4, the J gene TRBJ2-3. The CDR3 runs to 16 residues. The chain's CDR3 is CASSLRLSLRTDTQYF.

The rearrangement joins TRBV20-1 to TRBJ2-1; TCRdb returns TRBD1, unconfirmable since there is no DNA. CDR3 size: 15 residues. Germline V gene data show CDR1 as DFQATT and CDR2 as SNEGSKA (reference sequence). The CDR3 loop is CSANPGPGVGNEQFF.

The gene calls are TRBV7-9 and TRBJ2-1; TCRdb's D call, TRBD2, is unchecked because there is no DNA. This CDR3 comprises 16 residues. Looked up from germline, CDR1 is SEHNR and CDR2 is FQNEAQ (reference sequence). CDR3: CASSLIASGRADEQFF.